This T cell receptor beta chain was documented in a study of response to subunit inactivated influenza vaccine. CDR1 and CDR2 from the germline V gene are SQVTM and ANQGSEA. The CDR3 has 15 residues. With 5 bases clipped from V and 2 bases from J, the junction kept 8 bases outside the gene matches. TCRdb redid the calling of the RT-PCR reads with MiXCR, one entry per CDR3 protein. The sample has 540,000 or so distinct CDR3 sequences, 13% seen once. The chain employs TRBV29-1 and TRBJ2-1, with 8 bases lining up with TRBD2. The TCR sequence derives from a man aged 45-60 years who received an inactivated influenza vaccine. The sequenced sample was PBMCs from blood, obtained about 6 weeks after vaccination. The chain's CDR3 is CSVRGGGSAYNEQFF. In nucleotides, the CDR3 is TGCAGCGTTAGGGGCGGGGGGAGCGCCTACAATGAGCAGTTCTTC.